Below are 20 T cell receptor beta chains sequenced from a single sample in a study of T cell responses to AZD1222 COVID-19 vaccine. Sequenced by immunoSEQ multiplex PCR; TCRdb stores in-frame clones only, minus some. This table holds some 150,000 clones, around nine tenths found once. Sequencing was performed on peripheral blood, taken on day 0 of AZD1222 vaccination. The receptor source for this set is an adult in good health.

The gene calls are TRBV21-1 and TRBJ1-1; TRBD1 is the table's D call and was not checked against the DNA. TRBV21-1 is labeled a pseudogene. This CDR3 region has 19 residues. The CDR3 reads CASSKEGSDRLGMNTEAFF. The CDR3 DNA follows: TGTGCCAGCAGCAAAGAAGGATCGGACAGGTTGGGAATGAACACTGAAGCTTTCTTT.

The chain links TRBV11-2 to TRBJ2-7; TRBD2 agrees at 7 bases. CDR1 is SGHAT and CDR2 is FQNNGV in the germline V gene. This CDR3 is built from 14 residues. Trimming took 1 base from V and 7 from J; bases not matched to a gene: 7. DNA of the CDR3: TGTGCCAGCAGCTTAGTGGGAGGGGTAAAGGAGCAGTACTTC. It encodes CASSLVGGVKEQYF.

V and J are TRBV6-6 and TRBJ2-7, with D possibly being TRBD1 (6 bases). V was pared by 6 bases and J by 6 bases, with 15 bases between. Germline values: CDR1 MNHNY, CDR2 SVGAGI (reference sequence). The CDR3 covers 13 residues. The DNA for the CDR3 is TGTGCCAGCAGAGATTTACAGGGTCTCGAGCAGTACTTC. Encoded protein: CASRDLQGLEQYF.

The DNA of the CDR3 is TGTGCCAGTAGTATAAGAGTCACCTCCGCGGGGCATGAGCAGTTCTTC. It translates to CASSIRVTSAGHEQFF. The genes are TRBV19 and TRBJ2-1, with D perhaps matching TRBD2 (6 bases). The CDR3 loop spans 16 amino acids. CDR1 and CDR2 from the germline V gene are LNHDA and SQIVND (reference sequence). V was pared by 2 bases and J by 8 bases, with 19 bases between.

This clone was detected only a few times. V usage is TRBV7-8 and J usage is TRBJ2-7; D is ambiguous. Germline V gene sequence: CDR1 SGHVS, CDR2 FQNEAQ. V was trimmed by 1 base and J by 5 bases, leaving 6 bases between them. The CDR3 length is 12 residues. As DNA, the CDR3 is TGTGCCAGCAGCTTAGGCCTACACGAGCAGTACTTC. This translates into CASSLGLHEQYF.

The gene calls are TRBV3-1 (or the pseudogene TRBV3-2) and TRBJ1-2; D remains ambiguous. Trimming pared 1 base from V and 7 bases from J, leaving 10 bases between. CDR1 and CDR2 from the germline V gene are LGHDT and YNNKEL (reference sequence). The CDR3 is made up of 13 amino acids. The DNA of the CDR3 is TGTGCCAGCAGCCAAGGCGGCGATCCTGGCTACACCTTC. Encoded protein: CASSQGGDPGYTF.

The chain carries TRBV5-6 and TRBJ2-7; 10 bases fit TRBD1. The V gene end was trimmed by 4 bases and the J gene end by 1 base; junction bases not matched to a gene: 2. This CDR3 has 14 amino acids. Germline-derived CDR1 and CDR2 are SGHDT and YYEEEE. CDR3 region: CASSQGQGSYEQYF. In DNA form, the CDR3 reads TGTGCCAGCAGCCAGGGACAGGGGTCCTACGAGCAGTACTTC.

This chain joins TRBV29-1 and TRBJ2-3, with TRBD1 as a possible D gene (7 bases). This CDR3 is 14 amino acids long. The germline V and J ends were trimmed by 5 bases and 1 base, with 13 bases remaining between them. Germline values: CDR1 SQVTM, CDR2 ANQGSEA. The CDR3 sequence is CSVNRGGGTDTQYF. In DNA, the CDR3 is TGCAGCGTTAACAGGGGAGGAGGCACAGATACGCAGTATTTT.

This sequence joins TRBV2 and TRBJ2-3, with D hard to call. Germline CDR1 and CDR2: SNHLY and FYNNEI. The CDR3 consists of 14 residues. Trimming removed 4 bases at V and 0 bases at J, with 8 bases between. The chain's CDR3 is CASSGAGSTDTQYF. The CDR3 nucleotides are TGTGCCAGCAGTGGTGCCGGAAGCACAGATACGCAGTATTTT.

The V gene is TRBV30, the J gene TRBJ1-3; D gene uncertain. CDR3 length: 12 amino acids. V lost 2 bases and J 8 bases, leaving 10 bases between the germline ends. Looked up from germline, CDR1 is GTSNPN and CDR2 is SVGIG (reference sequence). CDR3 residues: CAWSLFGDTIYF. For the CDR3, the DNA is TGTGCCTGGAGTCTTTTCGGGGACACCATATATTTT.

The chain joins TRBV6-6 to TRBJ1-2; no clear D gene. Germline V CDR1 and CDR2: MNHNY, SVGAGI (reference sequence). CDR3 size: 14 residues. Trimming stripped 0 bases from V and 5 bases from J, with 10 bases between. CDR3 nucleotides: TGTGCCAGCAGTTACTCGATGGAAGGGTATGGCTACACCTTC. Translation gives CASSYSMEGYGYTF.

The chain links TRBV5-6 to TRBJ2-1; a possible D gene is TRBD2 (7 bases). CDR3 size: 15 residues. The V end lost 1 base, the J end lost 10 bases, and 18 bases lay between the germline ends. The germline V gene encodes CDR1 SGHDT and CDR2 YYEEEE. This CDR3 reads CASSLSSGGGGEQFF. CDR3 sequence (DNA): TGTGCCAGCAGCTTGTCTAGCGGAGGGGGGGGCGAGCAGTTCTTC.

The CDR3 DNA is TGTGCCAGCAGTTTCGGACTAGCGGTGGAGACCGGGGAGCTGTTTTTT. Protein product: CASSFGLAVETGELFF. This chain joins TRBV6-6 and TRBJ2-2; TRBD2 matches at 10 bases. Germline V gene data show CDR1 as MNHNY and CDR2 as SVGAGI (reference sequence). V dropped 4 bases and J dropped 5; count of bases not matched to a gene: 7. There are 16 residues in the CDR3.

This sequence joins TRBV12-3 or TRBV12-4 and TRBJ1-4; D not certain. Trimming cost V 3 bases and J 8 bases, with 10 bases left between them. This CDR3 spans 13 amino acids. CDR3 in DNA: TGTGCCAGCAGTTTTGGGAATGAGGAAAAACTGTTTTTT. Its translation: CASSFGNEEKLFF.

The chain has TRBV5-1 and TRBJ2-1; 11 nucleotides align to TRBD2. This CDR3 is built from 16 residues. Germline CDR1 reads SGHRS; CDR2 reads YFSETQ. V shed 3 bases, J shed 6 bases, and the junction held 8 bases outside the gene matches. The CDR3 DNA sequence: TGCGCCAGCAGCTACCAGACTAGCGGGAATGGCAATGAGCAGTTCTTC. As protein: CASSYQTSGNGNEQFF.

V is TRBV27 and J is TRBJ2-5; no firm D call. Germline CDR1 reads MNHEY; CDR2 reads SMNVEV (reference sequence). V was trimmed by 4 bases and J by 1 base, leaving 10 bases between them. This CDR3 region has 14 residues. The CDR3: CASSSLPGQETQYF. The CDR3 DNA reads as TGTGCCAGCAGTTCCCTGCCCGGCCAAGAGACCCAGTACTTC.

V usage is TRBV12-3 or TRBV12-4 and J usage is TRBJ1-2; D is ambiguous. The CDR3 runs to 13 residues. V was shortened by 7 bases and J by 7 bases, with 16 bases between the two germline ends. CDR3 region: CASTPRESVGYTF. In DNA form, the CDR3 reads TGTGCCAGCACCCCGCGTGAATCGGTTGGCTACACCTTC.

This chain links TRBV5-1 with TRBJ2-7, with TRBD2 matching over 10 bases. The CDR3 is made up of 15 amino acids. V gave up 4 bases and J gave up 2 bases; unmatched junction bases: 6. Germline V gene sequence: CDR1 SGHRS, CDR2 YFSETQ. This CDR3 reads CASSARTSGTYEQYF. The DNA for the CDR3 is TGCGCCAGCAGCGCGCGGACTAGCGGAACCTACGAGCAGTACTTC.

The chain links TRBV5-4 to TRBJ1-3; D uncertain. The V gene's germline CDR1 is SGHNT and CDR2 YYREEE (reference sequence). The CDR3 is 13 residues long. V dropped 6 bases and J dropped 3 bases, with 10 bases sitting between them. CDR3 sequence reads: CASTGRDGNTIYF. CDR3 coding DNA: TGTGCCAGCACCGGGCGTGATGGAAACACCATATATTTT.

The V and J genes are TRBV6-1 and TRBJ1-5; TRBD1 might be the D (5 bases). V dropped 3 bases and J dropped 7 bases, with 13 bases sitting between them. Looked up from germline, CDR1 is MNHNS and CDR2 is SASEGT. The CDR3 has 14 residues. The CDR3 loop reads CASSDWGDPQPQHF. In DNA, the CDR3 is TGTGCCAGCAGTGATTGGGGCGACCCGCAGCCCCAGCATTTT.